Shown below are 4 T cell receptor beta chains from a single sample sequenced in a study (dated by TCRdb to 2015 to 2016). Libraries were constructed by RT-PCR. TCRdb records Illumina MiSeq as the sequencer. The raw public reads went through TCRdb reprocessing: fastp at Q25, MiXCR clone calling, in-frame beta chains kept. All rows with the same CDR3 protein become a single entry with the most common DNA and genes. The sample profile shows fewer than 800,000 distinct CDR3 sequences; approximately 15% of them were found once. In total, the top ten clones hold about 3.9% of the sample. Sequencing was performed on memory CD4+ T cells from blood. Receptor source: a female donor in good health, serving as a healthy control.

The table lists this clonotype with many counts. The CDR3 DNA reads as TGCAGTGCTACCGACCTACTAGCGGGGTTATCCTACGAGCAGTACTTC. Translating it yields CSATDLLAGLSYEQYF. This sequence joins TRBV20-1 and TRBJ2-7, with 10 positions matching TRBD2. This CDR3 has 16 amino acids. Per the germline V gene, CDR1 is DFQATT and CDR2 is SNEGSKA (reference sequence). The junction had 10 bases not matched to a gene; V was cut back by 4 bases and J by 1 base.

Of note for this clonotype: One end of the junction fails to match germline, which may point to a read error. The gene calls are TRBV7-9 and TRBJ1-1; D might be TRBD1 (5 bases). The germline CDR1 and CDR2 sequences are SEHNR and FQNEAQ (reference sequence). CDR3 length: 16 residues. CDR3 nucleotides: TGTGCCAGCAGTTTAGCCCTGGGACTGATGAACACTGAAGCTTTCTTT. Translation gives CASSLALGLMNTEAFF.

The sample holds many counts of this clonotype. The chain has TRBV12-3 or TRBV12-4 and TRBJ2-1; 12 bases are a match to TRBD2. The J segment lost 2 bases and the V segment lost 5 bases, leaving 1 base of the junction unmatched. This CDR3 region has 15 residues. Here the CDR3 DNA reads TGTGCCAGCAGTCGGACTAGCGGGGCCTACAATGAGCAGTTCTTC. It encodes CASSRTSGAYNEQFF.

This clonotype was counted at least ten times. The DNA for the CDR3 is TGCAGTGCTCCTATCCCGCGGCCCTCCTACAATGAGCAGTTCTTC. As protein: CSAPIPRPSYNEQFF. The V call is TRBV20-1, the J call TRBJ2-1; D unresolved. Trimming left V 5 bases short and J 0 bases short, with 14 bases between. Germline V lookup: CDR1 DFQATT, CDR2 SNEGSKA (reference sequence). CDR3 length: 15 amino acids.